These T cell receptor beta chains were read from a single sample in a study of regulatory T cells in long-lasting Graves disease. TCRdb reanalysed the multiplex PCR reads using MiXCR and keeps one entry per CDR3 protein. This sample yields roughly 400,000 distinct CDR3 sequences, of which 16% are seen a single time; 23% belongs to the top ten. The same sample was also used in a study of T cells in Graves' hyperthyroidism and ophthalmopathy.

The sequenced sample was peripheral blood mononuclear cells (PBMCs), obtained at new diagnosis, from a patient treated with antithyroid drugs. These receptors all come from a woman aged 18-30 years with Graves disease. Each CDR3 is given without its conserved first and last residue.

V	J	CDR3
TRBV20-1	TRBJ2-1	SASWGLAGVEQF
TRBV7-2	TRBJ2-7	ASSLGTSGRATGEQY
TRBV6-1	TRBJ1-1	ASSEEEGPTEAF
TRBV7-6	TRBJ2-1	ASSLASGRAQDEQF
TRBV29-1	TRBJ2-7	SVESRVGYEQY
TRBV19	TRBJ2-3	ARNPRDSTDTQY
TRBV27	TRBJ2-1	ASSPDGAGLSNEQF
TRBV6-4	TRBJ1-5	ASRRPYNQPQH
TRBV6-2/TRBV6-3	TRBJ2-2	ASSYPAGATGELF
TRBV9	TRBJ2-3	ASSATGTTTDTQY
TRBV19	TRBJ1-5	ASKGDRERNQPQH
TRBV6-1	TRBJ2-2	ASSTHRANGELF
TRBV12-3/TRBV12-4	TRBJ2-3	ASSFMGRTDTQY
TRBV12-3/TRBV12-4	TRBJ2-4	ASSWYSDLDLAKNIQY
TRBV24-1	TRBJ1-2	ATSDRTVPYGYT
TRBV6-5	TRBJ1-1	ASSYSSRARNTEAF
TRBV20-1	TRBJ2-1	SARLSGSSYNEQF
TRBV20-1	TRBJ2-3	SATQGEKSTDTQY
TRBV30	TRBJ1-4	AWSVLRTSIATNEKLF
TRBV7-3	TRBJ2-5	ASSSLGTAGARETQY
TRBV18	TRBJ2-5	ASSPQVKETQY
TRBV25-1	TRBJ2-5	ASSRSPGETQY
TRBV28	TRBJ2-7	ASGGVSEQY
TRBV20-1	.	STNGGSSSYEQY
TRBV27	TRBJ2-1	ASGLPPQEEQF
TRBV7-2	TRBJ2-3	ASSSGTNRITDTQY
TRBV4-1	TRBJ1-6	ASSQDPGGNSPLH
TRBV28	TRBJ1-5	ASSPIQGSNQPQH
TRBV4-1	TRBJ2-5	ASSQEGGRAGETQY
TRBV30	TRBJ1-6	AWSLRGQWNSPLH
TRBV3-1	TRBJ2-2	ASSQGTGELF
TRBV15	TRBJ2-4	ATSPQMDKNIQY
TRBV9	TRBJ2-3	ASSVEGASTDTQY
TRBV20-1	TRBJ2-3	SAIRTSGTSTDTQY